A selection of T cell receptor beta chains follows, all from one sample in a study of OX40 agonist ivuxolimab in advanced cancers. Using immunoSEQ multiplex PCR, the repertoire was profiled, and TCRdb retains in-frame clones only, with some absent. This sample has roughly 50,000 clones, with around 84% found just once. Sequencing was performed on CD4+ or CD8+ T cells sorted from blood, taken in a trial of the OX40 agonist ivuxolimab. Every receptor here comes from an adult with an advanced solid tumor such as melanoma, head and neck, liver or kidney cancer. CDR3s include the opening cysteine and the closing phenylalanine or tryptophan. D genes are given only for firm matches. Size tells how often a clone was seen (once, few, many) or the class of an expanded clone, and some rows leave it out.

13,TRBJ2-5,-,-,TRBV5-1,CASRWQLQETQYF,TGCGCCAGCAGGTGGCAGTTGCAAGAGACCCAGTACTTC
19,TRBJ2-7,-,TRBD1,TRBV10-3,CAISEGPPPIGTGNHEQYF,TGTGCCATCAGTGAAGGCCCCCCTCCGATCGGGACAGGGAACCACGAGCAGTACTTC
16,TRBJ1-4,once,TRBD1,TRBV18,CASSPPPRTGNEKLFF,TGTGCCAGCTCACCACCGCCCAGGACAGGGAACGAAAAACTGTTTTTT
17,TRBJ1-6,-,-,TRBV30,CAWSRNRGGTRNSPLHF,TGTGCCTGGAGTCGCAACCGGGGGGGCACTAGGAATTCACCCCTCCACTTT
13,TRBJ2-2,once,-,TRBV7-9,CASSSRFPGELFF,TGTGCCAGCAGCTCTAGGTTCCCCGGGGAGCTGTTTTTT
14,TRBJ2-7,-,-,TRBV6-1,CASSEVFTAYEQYF,TGTGCCAGCAGTGAAGTATTTACAGCGTACGAGCAGTACTTC
15,TRBJ1-6,-,-,TRBV9,CASSSNTGANSPLHF,TGTGCCAGCAGCTCGAACACCGGGGCAAATTCACCCCTCCACTTT
13,TRBJ1-2,-,-,TRBV5-6,CASSLAGRDVYTF,TGTGCCAGCAGCTTGGCCGGGCGGGATGTCTACACCTTC
15,TRBJ1-1,-,TRBD1,TRBV27,CASIPGQGLFTEAFF,TGTGCCAGCATCCCGGGACAGGGGCTATTCACTGAAGCTTTCTTT
14,TRBJ1-1,-,-,TRBV9,CASSVEPINTEAFF,TGTGCCAGCAGCGTAGAACCTATAAACACTGAAGCTTTCTTT
12,TRBJ1-1,-,-,TRBV29-1,CSVTMLNTEAFF,TGCAGCGTTACGATGTTGAACACTGAAGCTTTCTTT
13,TRBJ2-5,-,TRBD2,TRBV19,CASSEGLVVTQYF,TGTGCCAGTAGTGAGGGACTAGTGGTGACCCAGTACTTC
14,TRBJ2-7,-,TRBD1,TRBV6-5,CASSKDRARHEQYF,TGTGCCAGCAGTAAGGACAGGGCAAGGCACGAGCAGTACTTC
14,TRBJ1-2,-,TRBD1,TRBV12-5,CASGFTPDRVGYTF,TGTGCTAGTGGTTTCACACCCGACAGGGTTGGCTACACCTTC
13,TRBJ2-7,-,-,TRBV15,CATSRNRYYEQYF,TGTGCCACCAGCAGAAACAGGTACTACGAGCAGTACTTC
15,TRBJ2-7,once,-,TRBV6-6,CASSNGRETTYEQYF,TGTGCCAGCAGCAACGGGAGAGAGACAACCTACGAGCAGTACTTC
15,TRBJ1-4,-,-,TRBV6-1,CASSEGAVTNEKLFF,TGTGCCAGCAGCGAGGGCGCAGTTACTAATGAAAAACTGTTTTTT
14,TRBJ1-3,-,-,TRBV6-5,CASSRQGFGNTIYF,TGTGCCAGCAGCCGTCAGGGCTTTGGAAACACCATATATTTT
12,TRBJ1-1,-,-,TRBV6-1,CASNAEGQRAFF,TGTGCCAGCAATGCCGAGGGACAACGAGCTTTCTTT
16,TRBJ2-6,-,TRBD1,TRBV18,CASSPDRYSGANVLTF,TGTGCCAGCTCACCGGACAGGTACTCTGGGGCCAACGTCCTGACTTTC
17,TRBJ1-6,-,-,TRBV5-1,CASSVTGPSSYNSPLHF,TGCGCCAGCAGCGTCACAGGGCCCAGCTCCTATAATTCACCCCTCCACTTT
14,TRBJ1-4,-,-,TRBV19,CAGGGRGTNEKLFF,TGTGCCGGGGGAGGACGAGGAACTAATGAAAAACTGTTTTTT
17,TRBJ1-2,-,-,TRBV11-1,CASSPTPGHQPGYGYTF,TGTGCCAGCAGCCCAACCCCAGGACACCAGCCTGGCTATGGCTACACCTTC
15,TRBJ2-7,-,TRBD2,TRBV19,CASTSPAGKDYEQYF,TGTGCCAGTACTTCCCCAGCGGGGAAGGACTACGAGCAGTACTTC
16,TRBJ1-1,few,TRBD1,TRBV11-2,CASSSWDRGKNTEAFF,TGTGCCAGCAGCTCCTGGGACAGGGGGAAGAACACTGAAGCTTTCTTT
15,TRBJ1-1,-,-,TRBV5-1,CASSFVIGGDTEAFF,TGCGCCAGCAGCTTTGTCATCGGGGGGGACACTGAAGCTTTCTTT
13,TRBJ1-1,-,-,TRBV19,CASKTHMNTEAFF,TGTGCCAGTAAGACACATATGAACACTGAAGCTTTCTTT
12,TRBJ2-3,-,-,TRBV5-1,CASSPLGDTQYF,TGCGCCAGCAGTCCCCTCGGAGATACGCAGTATTTT
16,TRBJ1-6,-,-,TRBV9,CASSSRQAIRDSPLHF,TGTGCCAGCAGCTCCCGACAGGCCATAAGGGATTCACCCCTCCACTTT
13,TRBJ1-1,few,TRBD1,TRBV6-4,CASSDSGTGYAFF,TGTGCCAGCAGTGACTCAGGGACAGGGTATGCTTTCTTT
16,TRBJ2-1,-,TRBD1,TRBV5-1,CASSWADRGFGNEQFF,TGCGCCAGCAGCTGGGCGGACAGGGGGTTTGGTAATGAGCAGTTCTTC
14,TRBJ2-5,few,-,TRBV4-1,CASRRSGAEGAQYF,TGCGCCAGCAGGCGTAGCGGTGCAGAGGGGGCCCAGTACTTC
17,TRBJ1-3,-,-,TRBV4-1,CASSQRDKYSSGNTIYF,TGCGCCAGCAGCCAACGGGACAAATACTCCTCTGGAAACACCATATATTTT
15,TRBJ1-2,-,-,TRBV4-1,CASSQPGQSFSGYTF,TGCGCCAGCAGCCAACCGGGCCAGTCGTTTTCCGGCTACACCTTC
16,TRBJ1-5,few,-,TRBV9,CASSVDAGDNNQPQHF,TGTGCCAGCAGCGTAGATGCAGGGGATAACAATCAGCCCCAGCATTTT
14,TRBJ2-7,-,-,TRBV7-9,CASSLGSSFYEQYF,TGTGCCAGCAGCTTAGGATCCAGTTTTTACGAGCAGTACTTC
17,TRBJ1-4,-,TRBD1,TRBV4-1,CASSQGSTGVANEKLFF,TGCGCCAGCAGCCAAGGAAGTACAGGGGTGGCTAATGAAAAACTGTTTTTT
16,TRBJ2-1,once,-,TRBV5-1,CASSLVYGGLYNEQFF,TGCGCCAGCAGCTTGGTGTACGGGGGGCTTTACAATGAGCAGTTCTTC
13,TRBJ1-2,-,-,TRBV7-8,CASSPTGNYGYTF,TGTGCCAGCAGCCCCACAGGGAACTATGGCTACACCTTC
16,TRBJ1-4,-,-,TRBV6-1,CASSEIRTATNEKLFF,TGTGCCAGCAGTGAAATAAGGACAGCAACTAATGAAAAACTGTTTTTT
16,TRBJ1-6,few,TRBD1,TRBV7-9,CASSLFRPGGGSPLHF,TGTGCCAGCAGCTTATTCCGCCCAGGGGGCGGCTCACCCCTCCACTTT
15,TRBJ2-7,-,TRBD1,TRBV19,CASSIDPQGAYEQYF,TGTGCCAGTAGTATAGATCCACAGGGGGCTTACGAGCAGTACTTC
17,TRBJ1-4,-,-,TRBV14,CASSQDRNPATNEKLFF,TGTGCCAGCAGCCAAGATAGAAACCCCGCAACTAATGAAAAACTGTTTTTT
13,TRBJ2-5,-,TRBD1,TRBV11-2,CASSRGQQETQYF,TGTGCCAGCAGCAGGGGACAGCAAGAGACCCAGTACTTC
14,TRBJ2-7,-,TRBD1,TRBV25-1,CASTPTDRAYEQYF,TGTGCCAGCACCCCAACGGACAGGGCGTACGAGCAGTACTTC
16,TRBJ1-1,-,-,TRBV5-1,CASSLESVGVNTEAFF,TGCGCCAGCAGCTTGGAATCGGTGGGGGTGAACACTGAAGCTTTCTTT
15,TRBJ1-5,-,-,TRBV7-8,CASSPTSYRNQPQHF,TGTGCCAGCAGTCCGACTTCGTATCGCAATCAGCCCCAGCATTTT
16,TRBJ1-3,-,-,TRBV5-1,CASSLGGGYSGNTIYF,TGCGCCAGCAGCTTGGGTGGGGGATACTCTGGAAACACCATATATTTT
14,TRBJ2-1,-,TRBD1,TRBV5-1,CASSRGQSYNEQFF,TGCGCCAGCAGCCGGGGACAGTCCTACAATGAGCAGTTCTTC
18,TRBJ2-6,-,TRBD1,TRBV18,CASSPGTGLGPGANVLTF,TGTGCCAGCTCACCGGGGACAGGGCTTGGCCCTGGGGCCAACGTCCTGACTTTC
15,TRBJ2-7,-,-,TRBV2,CASSTRHGSSYEQYF,TGTGCCAGCAGTACTAGACACGGAAGCTCCTACGAGCAGTACTTC